This T cell receptor beta chain stems from a study of CD8+ T cells in alopecia areata. In the study overall: Tofacitinib therapy lasting 6 to 18 months was followed by 6 months off drug.

The CDR3 runs to 12 residues. Germline V gives CDR1 SQVTM, CDR2 ANQGSEA. Trimming removed 7 bases from V and 3 bases from J, with 7 bases in between. Researchers gathered lesional scalp punch biopsies and peripheral blood from patients with alopecia areata. This clone showed up just a few times. Investigators isolated RNA and reverse transcribed it into cDNA to act as the sequencing template. TCRdb's copy holds only in-frame clones and misses some; the assay was immunoSEQ multiplex PCR. Of more than 95,000 clones in the sample, less than 50% were seen once. The TCR sequence derives from a human donor with alopecia areata. The sequenced material came from CD4+ T cells sorted from blood. V and J are TRBV29-1 and TRBJ2-6, with unresolved D. The CDR3 loop reads CSAVFGANVLTF. CDR3 sequence (DNA): TGCAGCGCCGTTTTTGGGGCCAACGTCCTGACTTTC. The entire variable domain, with the rest obtained from reference TRBV29-1 and TRBJ2-6, is as follows: SAVISQKPSRDICQRGTSLTIQCQVDSQVTMMFWYRQQPGQSLTLIATANQGSEATYESGFVIDKFPISRPNLTFSTLTVSNMSPEDSSIYLCSAVFGANVLTFGAGSRLTVL.